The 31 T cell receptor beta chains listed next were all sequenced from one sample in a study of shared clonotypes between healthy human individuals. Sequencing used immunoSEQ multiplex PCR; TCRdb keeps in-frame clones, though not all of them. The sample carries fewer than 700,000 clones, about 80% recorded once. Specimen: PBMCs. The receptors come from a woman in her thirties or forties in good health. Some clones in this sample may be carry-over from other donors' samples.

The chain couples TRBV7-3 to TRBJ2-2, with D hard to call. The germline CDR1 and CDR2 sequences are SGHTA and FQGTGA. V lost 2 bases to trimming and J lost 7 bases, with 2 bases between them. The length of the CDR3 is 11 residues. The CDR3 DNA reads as TGTGCCAGCAGCTTATTCGGGGAGCTGTTTTTT. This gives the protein CASSLFGELFF.

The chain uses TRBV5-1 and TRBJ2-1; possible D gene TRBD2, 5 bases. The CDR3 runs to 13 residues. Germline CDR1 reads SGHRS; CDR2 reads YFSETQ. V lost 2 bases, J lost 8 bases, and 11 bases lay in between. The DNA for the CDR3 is TGCGCCAGCAGCTTAGATTCCGGGGATGAGCAGTTCTTC. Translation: CASSLDSGDEQFF. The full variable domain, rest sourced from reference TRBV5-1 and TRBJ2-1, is KAGVTQTPRYLIKTRGQQVTLSCSPISGHRSVSWYQQTPGQGLQFLFEYFSETQRNKGNFPGRFSGRQFSNSRSEMNVSTLELGDSALYLCASSLDSGDEQFFGPGTRLTVL.

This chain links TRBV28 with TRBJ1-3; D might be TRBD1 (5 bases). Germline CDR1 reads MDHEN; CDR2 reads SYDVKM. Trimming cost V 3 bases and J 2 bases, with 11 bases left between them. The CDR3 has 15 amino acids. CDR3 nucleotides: TGTGCCAGCAGTTTTCGCAGGGTAGCTGGAAACACCATATATTTT. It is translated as CASSFRRVAGNTIYF.

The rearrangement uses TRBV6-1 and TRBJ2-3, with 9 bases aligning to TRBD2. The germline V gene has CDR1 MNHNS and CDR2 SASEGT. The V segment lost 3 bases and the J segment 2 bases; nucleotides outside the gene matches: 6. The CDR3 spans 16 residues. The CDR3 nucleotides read TGTGCCAGCAGTGATGCGGCTAGCGGGATCACAGATACGCAGTATTTT. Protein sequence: CASSDAASGITDTQYF.

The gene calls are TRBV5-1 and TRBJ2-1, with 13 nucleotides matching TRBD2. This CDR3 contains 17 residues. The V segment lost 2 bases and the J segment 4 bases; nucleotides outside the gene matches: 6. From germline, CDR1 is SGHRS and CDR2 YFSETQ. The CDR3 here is CASSFLGGLAGYNEQFF. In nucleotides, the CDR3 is TGCGCCAGCAGCTTTTTGGGGGGACTAGCGGGGTACAATGAGCAGTTCTTC.

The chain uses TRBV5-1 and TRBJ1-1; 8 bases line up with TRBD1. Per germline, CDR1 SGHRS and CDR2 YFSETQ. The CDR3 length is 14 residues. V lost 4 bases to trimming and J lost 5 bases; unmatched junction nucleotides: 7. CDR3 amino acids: CASSPLTGVTEAFF. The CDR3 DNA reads TGCGCCAGCAGCCCACTGACAGGGGTTACTGAAGCTTTCTTT.

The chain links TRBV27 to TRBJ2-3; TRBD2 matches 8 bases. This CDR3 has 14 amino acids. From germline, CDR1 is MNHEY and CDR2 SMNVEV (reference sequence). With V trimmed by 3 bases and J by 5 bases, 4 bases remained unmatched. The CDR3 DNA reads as TGTGCCAGCAGTTTCGGGAGGGCTATAGATACGCAGTATTTT. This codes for CASSFGRAIDTQYF.

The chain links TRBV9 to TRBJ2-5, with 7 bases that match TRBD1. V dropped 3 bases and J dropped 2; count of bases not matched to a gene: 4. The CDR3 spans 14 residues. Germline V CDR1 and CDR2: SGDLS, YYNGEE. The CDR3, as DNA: TGTGCCAGCAGCGAGGGGGCGGCGCAAGAGACCCAGTACTTC. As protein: CASSEGAAQETQYF.

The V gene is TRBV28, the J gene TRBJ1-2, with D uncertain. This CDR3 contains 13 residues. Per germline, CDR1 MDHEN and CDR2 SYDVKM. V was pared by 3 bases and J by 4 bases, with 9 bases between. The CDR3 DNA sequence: TGTGCCAGCAGTTTGGAGCAGTTCTATGGCTACACCTTC. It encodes CASSLEQFYGYTF.

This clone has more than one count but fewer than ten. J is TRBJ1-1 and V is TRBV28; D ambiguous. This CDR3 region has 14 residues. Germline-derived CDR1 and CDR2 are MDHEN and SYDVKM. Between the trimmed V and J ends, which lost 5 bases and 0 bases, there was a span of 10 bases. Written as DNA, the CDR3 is TGTGCCAGCAGTCAGTGGCGGATGAACACTGAAGCTTTCTTT. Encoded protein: CASSQWRMNTEAFF.

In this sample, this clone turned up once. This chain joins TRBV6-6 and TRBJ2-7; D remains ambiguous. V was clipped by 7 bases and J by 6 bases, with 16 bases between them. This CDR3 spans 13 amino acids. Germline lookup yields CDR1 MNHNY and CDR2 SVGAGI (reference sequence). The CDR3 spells CASTPVGEPEQYF. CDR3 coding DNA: TGTGCCAGCACCCCCGTAGGCGAGCCCGAGCAGTACTTC.

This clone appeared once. The CDR3 spells CASSSRTSGRARWETQYF. As DNA, the CDR3 is TGTGCCAGCAGTTCCCGGACTAGCGGGAGGGCCCGTTGGGAGACCCAGTACTTC. The rearrangement joins TRBV7-2 to TRBJ2-5; TRBD2 agrees at 15 bases. The germline CDR1 and CDR2 sequences are SGHTA and FQGNSA. The junction had 13 bases not matched to a gene; V was cut back by 6 bases and J by 5 bases. This CDR3 comprises 18 residues.

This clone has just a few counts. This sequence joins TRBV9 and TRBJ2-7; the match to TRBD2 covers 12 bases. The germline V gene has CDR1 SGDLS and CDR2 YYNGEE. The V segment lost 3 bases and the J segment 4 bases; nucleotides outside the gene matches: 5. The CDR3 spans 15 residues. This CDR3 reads CASSETSGRRYEQYF. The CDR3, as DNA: TGTGCCAGCAGCGAAACTAGCGGGAGGAGGTACGAGCAGTACTTC.

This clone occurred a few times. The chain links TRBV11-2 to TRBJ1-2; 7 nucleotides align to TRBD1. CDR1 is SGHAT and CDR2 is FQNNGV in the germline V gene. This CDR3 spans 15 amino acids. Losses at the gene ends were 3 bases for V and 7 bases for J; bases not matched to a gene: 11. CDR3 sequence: CASSLDTQGNGGYTF. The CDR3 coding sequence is TGTGCCAGCAGCTTGGATACACAGGGGAACGGTGGCTACACCTTC.

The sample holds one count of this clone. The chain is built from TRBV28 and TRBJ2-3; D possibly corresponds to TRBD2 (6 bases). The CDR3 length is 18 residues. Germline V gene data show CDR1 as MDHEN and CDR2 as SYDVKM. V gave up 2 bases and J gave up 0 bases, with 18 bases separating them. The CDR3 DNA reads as TGTGCCAGCAGTTTAATCCCCGGGAGCTATTCTAGCACAGATACGCAGTATTTT. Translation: CASSLIPGSYSSTDTQYF.

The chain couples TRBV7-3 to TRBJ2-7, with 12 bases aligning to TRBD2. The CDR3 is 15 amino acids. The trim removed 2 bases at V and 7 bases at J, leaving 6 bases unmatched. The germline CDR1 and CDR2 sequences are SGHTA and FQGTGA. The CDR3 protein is CASSLEASGRAEQYF. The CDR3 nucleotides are TGTGCCAGCAGCTTAGAGGCTAGCGGGAGGGCGGAGCAGTACTTC.

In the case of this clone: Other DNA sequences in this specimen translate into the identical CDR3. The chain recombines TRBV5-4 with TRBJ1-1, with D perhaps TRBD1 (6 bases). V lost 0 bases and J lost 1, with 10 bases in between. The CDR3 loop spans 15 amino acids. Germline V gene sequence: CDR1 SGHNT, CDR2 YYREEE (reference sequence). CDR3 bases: TGTGCCAGCAGCTTGGCAGCCAGGGGGAACACTGAAGCTTTCTTT. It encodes CASSLAARGNTEAFF.

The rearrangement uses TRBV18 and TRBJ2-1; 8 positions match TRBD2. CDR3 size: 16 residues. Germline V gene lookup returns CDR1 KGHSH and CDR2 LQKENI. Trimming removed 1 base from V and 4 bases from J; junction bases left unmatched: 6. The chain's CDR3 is CASSPLPASGYNEQFF. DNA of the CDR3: TGTGCCAGCTCACCACTCCCGGCTAGCGGGTACAATGAGCAGTTCTTC.

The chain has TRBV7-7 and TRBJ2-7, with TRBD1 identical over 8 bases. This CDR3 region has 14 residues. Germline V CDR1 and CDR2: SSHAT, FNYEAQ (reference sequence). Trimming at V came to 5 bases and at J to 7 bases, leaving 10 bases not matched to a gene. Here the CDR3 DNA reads TGTGCCAGCAGCCCAGGGACAGGCGTAGGTGAGCAGTACTTC. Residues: CASSPGTGVGEQYF.

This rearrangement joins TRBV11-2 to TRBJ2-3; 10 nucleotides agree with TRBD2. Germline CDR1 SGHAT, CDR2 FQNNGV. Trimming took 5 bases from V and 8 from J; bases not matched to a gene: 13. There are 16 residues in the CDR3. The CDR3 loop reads CASSLLAGGPQITQYF. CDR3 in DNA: TGTGCCAGCAGCCTGTTAGCGGGAGGTCCACAGATTACGCAGTATTTT.

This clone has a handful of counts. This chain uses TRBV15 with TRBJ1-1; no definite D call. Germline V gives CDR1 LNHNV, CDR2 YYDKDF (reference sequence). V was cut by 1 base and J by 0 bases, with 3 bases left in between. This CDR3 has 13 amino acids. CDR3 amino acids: CATSRVMNTEAFF. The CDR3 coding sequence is TGTGCCACCAGCAGAGTGATGAACACTGAAGCTTTCTTT.

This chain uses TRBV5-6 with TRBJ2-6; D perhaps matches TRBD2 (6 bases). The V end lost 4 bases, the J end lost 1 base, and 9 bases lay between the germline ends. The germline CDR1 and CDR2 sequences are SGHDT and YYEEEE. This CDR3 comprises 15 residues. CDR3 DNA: TGTGCCAGCAGCCCTCGGGGGTCTGGGGCCAACGTCCTGACTTTC. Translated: CASSPRGSGANVLTF.

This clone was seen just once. The CDR3 loop is CASSYDRGPYEQYF. The DNA for the CDR3 is TGCGCCAGCAGCTACGACAGGGGGCCCTACGAGCAGTACTTC. The chain employs TRBV5-1 and TRBJ2-7; TRBD1 matches 10 bases. The CDR3 is made up of 14 amino acids. The V gene end was trimmed by 3 bases and the J gene end by 2 bases; junction bases not matched to a gene: 2. Germline V CDR1 and CDR2: SGHRS, YFSETQ.

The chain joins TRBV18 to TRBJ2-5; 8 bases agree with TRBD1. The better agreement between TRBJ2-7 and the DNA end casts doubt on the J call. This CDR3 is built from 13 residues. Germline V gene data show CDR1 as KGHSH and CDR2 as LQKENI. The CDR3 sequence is CASSQDRVSEQYF. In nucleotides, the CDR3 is TGTGCCAGCTCACAGGACAGGGTGAGCGAGCAGTACTTC.

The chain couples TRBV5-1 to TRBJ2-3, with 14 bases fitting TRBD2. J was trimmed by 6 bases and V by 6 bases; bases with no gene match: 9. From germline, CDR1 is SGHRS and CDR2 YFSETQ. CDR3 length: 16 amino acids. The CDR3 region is CASTFGLAGGPDTQYF. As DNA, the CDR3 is TGCGCCAGCACCTTCGGACTAGCGGGAGGTCCGGATACGCAGTATTTT.

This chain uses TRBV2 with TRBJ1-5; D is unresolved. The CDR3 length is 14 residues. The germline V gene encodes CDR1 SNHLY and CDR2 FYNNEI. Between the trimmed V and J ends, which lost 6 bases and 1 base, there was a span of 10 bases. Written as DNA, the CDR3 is TGTGCCAGCAGCGTAGCGTCGAGCAATCAGCCCCAGCATTTT. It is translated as CASSVASSNQPQHF.

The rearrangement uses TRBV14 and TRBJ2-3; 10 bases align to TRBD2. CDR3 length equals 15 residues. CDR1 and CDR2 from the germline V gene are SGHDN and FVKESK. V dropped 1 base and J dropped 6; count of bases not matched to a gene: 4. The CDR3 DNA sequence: TGTGCCAGCAGCCAAGTTCTAGCGGGAGCCGATACGCAGTATTTT. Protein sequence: CASSQVLAGADTQYF.

The CDR3 coding sequence is TGTGCCAGCAGCTTAGGGGACAGAAAGAACACTGAAGCTTTCTTT. Protein: CASSLGDRKNTEAFF. V usage is TRBV7-2 and J usage is TRBJ1-1; TRBD1 matches at 7 bases. The CDR3 has 15 amino acids. Germline V CDR1 and CDR2: SGHTA, FQGNSA. The ends lost 1 base at V and 1 base at J; junction bases unmatched: 3.

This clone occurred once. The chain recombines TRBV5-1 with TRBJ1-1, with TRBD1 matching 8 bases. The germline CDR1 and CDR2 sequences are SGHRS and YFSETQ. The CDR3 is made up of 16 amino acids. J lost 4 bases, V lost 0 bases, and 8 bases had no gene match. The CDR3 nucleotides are TGCGCCAGCAGCTTGGGGGTAACAGGGGGAGGCACTGAAGCTTTCTTT. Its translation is CASSLGVTGGGTEAFF.

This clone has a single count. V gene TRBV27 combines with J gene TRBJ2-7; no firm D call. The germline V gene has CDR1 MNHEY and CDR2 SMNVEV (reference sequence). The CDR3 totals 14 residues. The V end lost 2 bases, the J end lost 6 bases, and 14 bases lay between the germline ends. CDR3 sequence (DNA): TGTGCCAGCAGTTTACGCCCGGACGGCTGCGAGCAGTACTTC. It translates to CASSLRPDGCEQYF.

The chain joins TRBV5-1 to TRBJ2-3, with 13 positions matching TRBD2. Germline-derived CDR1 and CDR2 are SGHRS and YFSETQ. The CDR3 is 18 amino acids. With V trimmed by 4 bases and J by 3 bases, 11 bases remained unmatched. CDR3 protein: CASSQRPGLAGLTDTQYF. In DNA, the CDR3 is TGCGCCAGCAGCCAGCGCCCGGGACTAGCGGGATTAACAGATACGCAGTATTTT.